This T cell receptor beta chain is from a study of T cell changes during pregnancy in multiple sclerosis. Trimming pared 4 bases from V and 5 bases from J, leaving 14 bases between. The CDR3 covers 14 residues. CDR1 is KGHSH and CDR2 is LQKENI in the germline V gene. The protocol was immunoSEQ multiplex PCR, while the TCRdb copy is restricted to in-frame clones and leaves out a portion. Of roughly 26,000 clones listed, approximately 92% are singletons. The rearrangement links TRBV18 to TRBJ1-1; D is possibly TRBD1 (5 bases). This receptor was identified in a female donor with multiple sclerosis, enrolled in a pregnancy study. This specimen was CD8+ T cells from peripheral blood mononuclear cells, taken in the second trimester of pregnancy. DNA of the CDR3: TGTGCCAGCTCACGGCCTACGGGGGGGACTGAAGCTTTCTTT. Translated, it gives CASSRPTGGTEAFF.